This TCR beta chain was found in a study of blood T cell repertoires in COVID-19. Study-level background: Samples came from the United States, Italy and Spain, spanning acute and convalescent COVID-19. Nucleic acid was either cDNA or gDNA, and it came from T cells, B-cell-depleted T cells, or PBMCs.

Produced via immunoSEQ multiplex PCR; TCRdb's table is partial and in-frame only. Among just under 60,000 clones listed, roughly 80% were seen once. The V gene lost 1 base and the J gene lost 0 bases, with 9 bases spanning the gap. Germline values: CDR1 MNHEY, CDR2 SMNVEV (reference sequence). This CDR3 has 16 residues. The receptor's source is a man of 80 years or more with COVID-19, enrolled during active disease. Input material: peripheral blood. The chain has TRBV27 and TRBJ1-4; D gene uncertain. CDR3 amino acids: CASSLYPSATNEKLFF. CDR3 bases: TGTGCCAGCAGTTTATACCCGTCGGCAACTAATGAAAAACTGTTTTTT.